Detailed here is one TCR beta chain. No cognate antigen has been identified for it. No base quality information exists; no much larger clone differs at one position. Flow cytometry had shown CD8+CD57+ cell expansion in the patients selected for sequencing. Every patient had a diagnosis of severe acquired aplastic anemia based on International Study of Aplastic Anemia and Agranulocytosis and Camitta criteria. No patient had received any therapy when blood was sampled. In this study, sorted CD4+ and CD8+ T cells from the blood of healthy subjects and of severe aplastic anemia patients had their TCR repertoires deep-sequenced. Patients were enrolled in the USA under clinicaltrials.gov protocols 00001620, 01623167, 00001397, 00071045, 00081523 and 00961064. Ficoll-Paque density gradient centrifugation was used to isolate peripheral blood mononuclear cells. CD4+ and CD8+ T cells were sorted by FACS or magnetic beads before DNA extraction.

V sheds 10 bases and J sheds 8 bases, leaving 17 bases between their ends. The germline V gene provides CDR1 MGHDK and CDR2 SYGVNS. Taken from cysteine to phenylalanine, the CDR3 has 12 residues. Only the CDR3 DNA is retained, 36 bases long and in frame from the first base. The sample comes from a study of CD8+CD57+ T cells in acquired aplastic anemia (dated 2018 in TCRdb). Looking at the study overall: A mean of around 3.2 ug of DNA, ranging from roughly 0.2 to 30 ug, was extracted from sorted CD4+ and CD8+ cells. CD8+CD57+ expansion was defined as frequency above the mean frequency observed in healthy subjects. Findings and caveats that apply to the study as a whole: Roughly 30 CD8+ CDR3 sequences were shared between patients and controls but appeared highly expressed in patients and within their immunodominant clones. No significant difference in CD8+ Simpson's diversity was found between patients and healthy controls (P=0.060).

TCR beta VDJ combination and CDR3 sequence profiling used genomic DNA as the template. TCR repertoire sequencing was run on an Illumina HiSeq 2000. The authors' analysis ran thus. Repertoire assessment relied on Simpson's diversity index, CDR3 size and DJ length profiles, and TRBV/TRBJ rearrangement plots. Whichever DNA sequence was most abundant in the deep sequencing data was defined as the immunodominant clone. CDR3 amino acid sequences were screened for sharing across subjects and compared with published repertoires and the VDJdb database. TCRdb took the public reads, trimmed them with fastp at Q25, ran MiXCR for clone calling and kept in-frame beta chains. Rows merge per CDR3 protein into single entries with the most common DNA and genes. TCRdb's processing, not the authors' own work, is the source of the V and J calls. The sample table holds roughly 80,000 distinct CDR3 sequences, of which 55% to 75% were seen once. The top ten clonotypes cover approximately 78% of the sample.

The receptor chain draws on TRBV25-1 and TRBJ1-2, and the D gene may be TRBD1, 6 bases matching. What was sequenced was sorted CD4+, CD8+, or CD8+CD57+ T cells (not recorded which) from PBMCs. The TCR comes from a human donor with aplastic anemia. The DNA reads as follows: TGTGCCACCTCCCCCGGGGGCGGCGGCTACACCTTC. This gives the protein CATSPGGGGYTF.